Presented here are 2 T cell receptor beta chains from one specimen sequenced in a study of T cell responses to AZD1222 COVID-19 vaccine. Some clones are missing from TCRdb's copy, which holds only in-frame ones; the method was immunoSEQ multiplex PCR. The table lists more than 110,000 clones, approximately 90% of them singletons. The sample here was peripheral blood, taken on day 0 of AZD1222 vaccination. The receptors shown here come from an adult in good health.

This chain joins TRBV10-3 and TRBJ2-1; D may correspond to TRBD1 or TRBD2 (5 bases each). Germline assignment: CDR1 ENHRY and CDR2 SYGVKD. The CDR3 loop spans 14 amino acids. V shed 7 bases and J shed 7 bases, with 17 bases lying between them. CDR3 DNA: TGTGCCATCACCTTCCACCCGGGACGGAATGAGCAGTTCTTC. Amino acids: CAITFHPGRNEQFF.

This sequence joins TRBV6-2 or TRBV6-3 and TRBJ2-7; D possibly uses TRBD1 or TRBD2 (5 bases each). V was shortened by 6 bases and J by 7 bases, with 19 bases between the two germline ends. The CDR3 runs to 14 residues. Germline assignment: CDR1 MNHEY and CDR2 SVGEGT. CDR3 loop: CASSEGFKSREQYF. CDR3 nucleotides: TGTGCCAGCAGCGAGGGGTTCAAGTCGAGGGAGCAGTACTTC.